A selection of T cell receptor beta chains follows, all from one sample in a study of T cell repertoires in cytomegalovirus infection. From the reads, TCRdb called clonotypes with MiXCR, one entry per CDR3 protein. The table shows over 450,000 distinct CDR3 sequences, with approximately 11% occurring only once. The material sequenced was PBMCs. The receptors originated from a human donor in good health (CMV status not recorded). Some clones in this sample may be carry-over from other donors' samples. Each CDR3 is given with its conserved first and last residue.

J: TRBJ2-5
V: TRBV14
length: 12
CDR3: CASSQDTGTQYF

J: TRBJ1-2
V: TRBV29-1
length: 14
CDR3: CSVGVGTADYGYTF

J: TRBJ2-3
V: TRBV5-5
length: 15
CDR3: CASSLNSGSTDTQYF

J: TRBJ1-1
V: TRBV29-1
length: 14
CDR3: CSVEEQAGYTEAFF

J: TRBJ2-2
V: TRBV4-2
length: 14
CDR3: CASTPTGNTGELFF

J: TRBJ1-2
V: TRBV5-4
length: 15
CDR3: CASSRGAQTNYGYTF

J: TRBJ2-3
V: TRBV7-2
length: 14
CDR3: CASSVGYGADTQYF

J: TRBJ2-7
V: TRBV2
length: 19
CDR3: CASRRGLAGVGVSSYEQYF

J: TRBJ2-1
V: TRBV29-1
length: 15
CDR3: CSVSGTGASYNEQFF

J: TRBJ2-6
V: TRBV20-1
length: 16
CDR3: CSARPGGSSGANVLTF

J: TRBJ1-5
V: TRBV6-6
length: 17
CDR3: CASSPPLGGSSNQPQHF

J: TRBJ1-5
V: TRBV19
length: 15
CDR3: CASSPWGGANQPQHF

J: TRBJ1-5
V: TRBV20-1
length: 13
CDR3: CSARVDSNQPQHF

J: TRBJ2-4
V: TRBV4-1
length: 18
CDR3: CASSQGGAKGLAKNIQYF

J: TRBJ1-1
V: TRBV7-8
length: 12
CDR3: CASSQGYTEAFF

J: TRBJ2-4
V: TRBV20-1
length: 10
CDR3: CSAGQDIQYF

J: TRBJ2-7
V: TRBV5-4
length: 12
CDR3: CASSLGQAYRHF

J: TRBJ1-5
V: TRBV6-5
length: 15
CDR3: CASSSPGRGGQPQHF

J: TRBJ2-3
V: TRBV29-1
length: 14
CDR3: CSVPGTTSTDTQYF

J: TRBJ2-7
V: TRBV23-1
length: 16
CDR3: CASSQGPRGRNYEQYF

J: TRBJ1-5
V: TRBV6-6
length: 15
CDR3: CASRTRQGGNQPQHF

J: TRBJ1-1
V: TRBV29-1
length: 12
CDR3: CSGGPENTEAFF

J: TRBJ1-1
V: TRBV15
length: 13
CDR3: CATETSVGAGAFF

J: TRBJ2-2
V: TRBV7-8
length: 17
CDR3: CASEGQAGRTNTGELFF